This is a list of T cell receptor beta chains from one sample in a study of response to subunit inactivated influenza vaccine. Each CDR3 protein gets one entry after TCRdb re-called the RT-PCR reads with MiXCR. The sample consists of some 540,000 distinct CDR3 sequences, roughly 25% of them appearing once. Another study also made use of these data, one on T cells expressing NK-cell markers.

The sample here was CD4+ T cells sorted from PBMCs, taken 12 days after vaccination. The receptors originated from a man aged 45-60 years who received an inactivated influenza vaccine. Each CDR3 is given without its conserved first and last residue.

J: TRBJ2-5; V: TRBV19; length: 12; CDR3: ASSISSPGETQY
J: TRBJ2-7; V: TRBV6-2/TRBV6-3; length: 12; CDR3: ASSYSFPPIEQY
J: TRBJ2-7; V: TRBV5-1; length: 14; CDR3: ASSLVWGRGNDEQY
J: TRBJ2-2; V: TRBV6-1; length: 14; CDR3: ASRTSGLGNTGELF
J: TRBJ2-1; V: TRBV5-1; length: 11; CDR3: ASIERAGNEQF
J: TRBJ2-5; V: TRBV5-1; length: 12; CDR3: ASTEGVRRETQY
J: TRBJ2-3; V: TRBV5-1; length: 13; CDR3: ASRTIGQGADTQY
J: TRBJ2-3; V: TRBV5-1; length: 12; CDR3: ASSLEQPTDTQY
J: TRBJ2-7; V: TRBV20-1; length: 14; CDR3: SAPFRPGPLFYEQY
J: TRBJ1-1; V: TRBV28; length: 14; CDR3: ASSPRSGRRGTEAF
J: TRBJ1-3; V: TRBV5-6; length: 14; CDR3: ASSLGFGGPGNTIY
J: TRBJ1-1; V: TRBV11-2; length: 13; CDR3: ASSLERTARTEAF
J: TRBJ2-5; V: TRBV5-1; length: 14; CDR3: ASSLVSSGTQETQY
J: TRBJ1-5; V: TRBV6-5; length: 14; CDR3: ASSYSIGGHGQPQH
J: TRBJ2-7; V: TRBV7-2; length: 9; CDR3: ASRRDREQY
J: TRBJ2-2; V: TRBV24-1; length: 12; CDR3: ATRGDTNTGELF
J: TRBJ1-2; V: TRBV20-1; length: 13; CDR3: SANSFAGSNYGYT
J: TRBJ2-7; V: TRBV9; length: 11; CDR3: ASSEGGAAEQY
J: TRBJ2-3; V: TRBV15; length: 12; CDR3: ATSRVSRVDTQY
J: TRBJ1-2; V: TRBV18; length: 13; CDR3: ASHGGTGLNYGYT
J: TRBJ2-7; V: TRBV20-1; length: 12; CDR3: SASGGLLTYEQY
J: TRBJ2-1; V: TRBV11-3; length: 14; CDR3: ASSPQPGQGEYEQF
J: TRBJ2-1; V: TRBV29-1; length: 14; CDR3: RASWEGLAGANEQF
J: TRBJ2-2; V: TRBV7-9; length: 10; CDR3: ASSLPIGELF
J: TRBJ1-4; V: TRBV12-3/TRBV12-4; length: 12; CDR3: ASSPRGNNEKLF
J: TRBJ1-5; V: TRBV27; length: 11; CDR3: ASSPDVNQPQH
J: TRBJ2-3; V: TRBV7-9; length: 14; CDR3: ASSRMEVGETDTQY
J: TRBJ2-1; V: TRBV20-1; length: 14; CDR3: SARDLGSPAYNEQF
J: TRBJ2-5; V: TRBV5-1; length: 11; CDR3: ASATGRDGTQY
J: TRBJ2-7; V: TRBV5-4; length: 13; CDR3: ASSFGDREPYEQY
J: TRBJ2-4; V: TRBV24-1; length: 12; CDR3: ATSDTGGSNIQY
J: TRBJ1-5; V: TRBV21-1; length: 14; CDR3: ASSKTGVGSNQPQH
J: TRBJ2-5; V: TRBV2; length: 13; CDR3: ASRGLAGAAKTQY
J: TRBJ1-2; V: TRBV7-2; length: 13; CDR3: ASSLRGPANYGYT